This TCR beta chain was found in a study of early T cells in non-severe SARS-CoV-2 infection (dated by TCRdb to the early 2020s). In the study overall: Because TCR sequencing relied on bulk RNA taken from unsorted whole blood, pairing of alpha and beta chains was not possible.

This clonotype occurred many times. The antigen it binds to is not known. No qualities accompany the bases; no much larger clone lies one base away. The cysteine opens and the phenylalanine closes a CDR3 of 15 amino acids. CDR3 DNA only is kept here, 45 bases in frame from base 1. CDR1 and CDR2 were assigned from the germline V gene as SNHLY and FYNNEI. Deletion took 2 bases off V and 0 bases off J, with a span of 10 bases between the germline ends. A case-control design nested within a healthcare worker cohort in London, UK, was used, with weekly nasopharyngeal swab PCR tests and blood sampling performed. Healthcare workers were recruited between 23 and 31 March 2020, during the week of the UK lockdown, and were followed weekly for up to about 15 weeks. Overall study results and their limits: VDJdb matching was skewed toward anti-spike CD8 responses and likely underestimated virus-specific expansions, missing private and CD4 specificities.

Libraries were built with 5' RACE. The run used a NextSeq 500. Unique molecular identifiers were attached to individual cDNA molecules in the TCR library protocol so that sequencing error and PCR bias could be corrected. Both TCR alpha and beta chains were sequenced, and tight co-correlation was observed between alpha and beta sequence abundances in each sample. The authors' pipeline ran thus. Decombinator V4 was used to perform V gene, J gene and CDR3 annotation of TCR sequences. TCRs were defined as expanded if a significant change between any two time points was detected under a Poisson model with p below 0.0001. TCR abundances were normalised to the total number of TCRs sequenced in each sample and reported as counts per million. MAIT TCRs were defined by TRAV1-2 paired with TRAJ12, TRAJ20 or TRAJ33, and iNKT TCRs by TRAV10 paired with TRAJ18. VDJdb, accessed on 1 November 2021, was searched for TCRs annotated for CMV, EBV and SARS-CoV-2, and TCRs annotated for more than one antigen were excluded. TCRdb cleaned the public reads at Q25 with fastp, built clones with MiXCR and kept in-frame beta chains. Duplicate CDR3 protein sequences are folded into a single record with the most common DNA and genes. TCRdb's processing, not the authors', yielded these V and J calls. Here the sample has about 80,000 distinct CDR3 sequences; roughly 12% occur a single time. The biggest ten clones account for around 3.6% of the sample.

The sample consisted of whole blood. In this chain, TRBV2 is recombined with TRBJ1-1, with the D segment identity uncertain. The receptor comes from an adult who was a healthcare worker with PCR-confirmed SARS-CoV-2 infection or an uninfected control (not recorded which). The CDR3 sequence is CASSEREKMNTEAFF. The DNA sequence reads TGTGCCAGCAGTGAAAGAGAGAAAATGAACACTGAAGCTTTCTTT.